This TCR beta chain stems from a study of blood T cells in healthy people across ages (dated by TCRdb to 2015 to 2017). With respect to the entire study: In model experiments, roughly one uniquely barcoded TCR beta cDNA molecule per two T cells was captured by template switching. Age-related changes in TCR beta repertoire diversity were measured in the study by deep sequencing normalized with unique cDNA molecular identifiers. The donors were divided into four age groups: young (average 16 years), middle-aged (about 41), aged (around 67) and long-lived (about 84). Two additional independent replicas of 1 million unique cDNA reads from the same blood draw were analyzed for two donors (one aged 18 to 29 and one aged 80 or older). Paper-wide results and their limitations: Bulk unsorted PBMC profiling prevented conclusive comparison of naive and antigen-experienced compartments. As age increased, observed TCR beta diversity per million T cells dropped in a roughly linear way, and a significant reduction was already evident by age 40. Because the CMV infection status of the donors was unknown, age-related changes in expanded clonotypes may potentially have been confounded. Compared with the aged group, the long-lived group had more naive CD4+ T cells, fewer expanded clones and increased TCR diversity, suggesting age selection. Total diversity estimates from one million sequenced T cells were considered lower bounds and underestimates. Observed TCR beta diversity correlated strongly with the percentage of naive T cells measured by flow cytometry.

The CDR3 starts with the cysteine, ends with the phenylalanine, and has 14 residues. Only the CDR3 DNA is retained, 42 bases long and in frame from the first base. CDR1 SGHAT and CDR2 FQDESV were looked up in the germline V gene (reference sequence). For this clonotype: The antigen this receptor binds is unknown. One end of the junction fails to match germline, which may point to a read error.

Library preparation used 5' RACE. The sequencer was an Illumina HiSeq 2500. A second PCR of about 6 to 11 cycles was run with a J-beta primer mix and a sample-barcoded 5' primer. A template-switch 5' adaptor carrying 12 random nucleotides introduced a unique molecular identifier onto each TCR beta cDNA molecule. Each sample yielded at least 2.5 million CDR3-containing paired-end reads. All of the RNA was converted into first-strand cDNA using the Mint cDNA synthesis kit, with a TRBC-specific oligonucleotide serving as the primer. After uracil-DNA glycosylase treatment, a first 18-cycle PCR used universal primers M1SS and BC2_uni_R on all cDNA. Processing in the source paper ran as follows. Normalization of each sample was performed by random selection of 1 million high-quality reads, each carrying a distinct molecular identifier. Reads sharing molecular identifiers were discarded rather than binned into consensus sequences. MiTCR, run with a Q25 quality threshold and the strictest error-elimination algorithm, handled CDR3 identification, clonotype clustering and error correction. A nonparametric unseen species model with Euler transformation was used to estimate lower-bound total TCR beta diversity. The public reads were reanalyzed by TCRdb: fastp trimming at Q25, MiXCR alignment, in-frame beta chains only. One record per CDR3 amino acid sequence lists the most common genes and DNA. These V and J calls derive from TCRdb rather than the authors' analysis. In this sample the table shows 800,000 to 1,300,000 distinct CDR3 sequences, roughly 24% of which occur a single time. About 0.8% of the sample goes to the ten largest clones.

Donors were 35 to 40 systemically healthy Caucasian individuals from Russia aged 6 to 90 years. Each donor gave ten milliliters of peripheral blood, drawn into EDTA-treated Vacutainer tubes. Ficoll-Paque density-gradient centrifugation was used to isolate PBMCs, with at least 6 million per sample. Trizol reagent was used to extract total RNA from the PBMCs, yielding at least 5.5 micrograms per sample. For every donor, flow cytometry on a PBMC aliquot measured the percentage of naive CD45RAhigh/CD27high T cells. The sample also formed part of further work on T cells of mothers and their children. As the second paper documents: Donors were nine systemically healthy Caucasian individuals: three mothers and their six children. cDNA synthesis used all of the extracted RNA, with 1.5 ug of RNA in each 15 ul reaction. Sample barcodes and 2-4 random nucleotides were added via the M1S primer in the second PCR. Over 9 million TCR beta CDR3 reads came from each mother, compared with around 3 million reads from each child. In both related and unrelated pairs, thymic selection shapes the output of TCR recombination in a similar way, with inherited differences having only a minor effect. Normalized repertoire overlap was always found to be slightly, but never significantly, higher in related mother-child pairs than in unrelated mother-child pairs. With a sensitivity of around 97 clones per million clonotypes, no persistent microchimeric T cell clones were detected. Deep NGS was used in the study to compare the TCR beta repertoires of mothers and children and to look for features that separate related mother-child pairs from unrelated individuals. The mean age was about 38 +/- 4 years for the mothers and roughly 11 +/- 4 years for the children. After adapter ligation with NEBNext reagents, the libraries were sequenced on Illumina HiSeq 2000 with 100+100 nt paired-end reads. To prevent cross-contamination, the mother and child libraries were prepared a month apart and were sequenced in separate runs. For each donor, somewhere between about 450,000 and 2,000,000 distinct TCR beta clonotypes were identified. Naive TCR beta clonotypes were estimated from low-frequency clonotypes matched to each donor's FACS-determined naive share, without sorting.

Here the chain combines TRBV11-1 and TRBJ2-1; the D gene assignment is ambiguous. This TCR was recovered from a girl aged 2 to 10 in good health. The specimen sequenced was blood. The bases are TGTGCCAGCAGTTTGGGTGGCTCCTACAATGAGCGGTTCTTC. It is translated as CASSLGGSYNERFF.